This TCR beta chain stems from a study of early T cells in non-severe SARS-CoV-2 infection. Study-level information: Sequencing used unsorted whole-blood bulk RNA, so chains lack pairing. Findings of the study overall: In VDJdb matching, anti-spike CD8 responses were favored while private and CD4 specificities went missing.

In this sample, this clonotype turned up many times. What it binds is unknown. The CDR3 contains 15 residues. Germline CDR1 reads DFQATT; CDR2 reads SNEGSKA (reference sequence). After removal of 3 bases from V and 4 bases from J, the junction contained 4 bases not matched to a gene. cDNA molecules, individually, were tagged with unique molecular identifiers. TCRdb re-called the 5' RACE reads through MiXCR, storing one row per CDR3 protein. The data hold over 30,000 distinct CDR3 sequences, with roughly 7.1% observed a single time. The chain uses TRBV20-1 and TRBJ2-3; TRBD2 agrees at 13 bases. The origin of this receptor is an adult who was a healthcare worker with PCR-confirmed SARS-CoV-2 infection or an uninfected control (not recorded which). This material consisted of whole blood, taken at baseline. The CDR3 region is CSARATSGRADTQYF. In nucleotides, the CDR3 is TGCAGTGCTAGGGCCACTAGCGGGAGGGCAGATACGCAGTATTTT.